This T cell receptor (beta chain) was identified in a study of cytomegalovirus exposure and HLA in healthy donors. Study outcomes and limitations: Fewer than 200 TCR beta chains were listed as cytomegalovirus-associated.

Trimming shortened V by 5 bases and J by 7 bases, and 13 bases separated the two germline ends. This CDR3 is built from 13 residues. Germline assignment: CDR1 SGHRS and CDR2 YFSETQ. PCR used 60 Vbeta primers and 13 Jbeta primers. Clones were read by immunoSEQ multiplex PCR, and TCRdb kept only the in-frame ones, dropping some. The table lists 150,000 to 200,000 clones, less than 90% of them singletons. On this clone itself: Its antigen is undetermined.

This rearrangement joins TRBV5-1 to TRBJ1-5; perhaps TRBD1 as D (5 bases). This clonotype originated in a male donor in good health and CMV-seropositive. The sample was PBMCs. The CDR3 spells CASRVGDGQPQHF. The DNA of the CDR3 is TGCGCCAGCAGAGTAGGGGATGGGCAGCCCCAGCATTTT.